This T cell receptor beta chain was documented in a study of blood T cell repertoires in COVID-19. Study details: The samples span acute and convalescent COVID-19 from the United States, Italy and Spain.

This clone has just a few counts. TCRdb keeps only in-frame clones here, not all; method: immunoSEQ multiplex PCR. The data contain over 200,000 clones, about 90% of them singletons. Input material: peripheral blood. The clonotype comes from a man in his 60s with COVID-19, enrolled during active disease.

The CDR3 is CATSRDIGQGAYEQYF. The CDR3 nucleotides read TGTGCCACCAGCAGAGATATAGGACAGGGGGCTTACGAGCAGTACTTC. The chain has TRBV15 and TRBJ2-7; TRBD1 aligns across 11 bases. The CDR3 is 16 amino acids. V was clipped by 0 bases and J by 4 bases; unmatched bases: 5. The germline CDR1 and CDR2 sequences are LNHNV and YYDKDF (reference sequence).